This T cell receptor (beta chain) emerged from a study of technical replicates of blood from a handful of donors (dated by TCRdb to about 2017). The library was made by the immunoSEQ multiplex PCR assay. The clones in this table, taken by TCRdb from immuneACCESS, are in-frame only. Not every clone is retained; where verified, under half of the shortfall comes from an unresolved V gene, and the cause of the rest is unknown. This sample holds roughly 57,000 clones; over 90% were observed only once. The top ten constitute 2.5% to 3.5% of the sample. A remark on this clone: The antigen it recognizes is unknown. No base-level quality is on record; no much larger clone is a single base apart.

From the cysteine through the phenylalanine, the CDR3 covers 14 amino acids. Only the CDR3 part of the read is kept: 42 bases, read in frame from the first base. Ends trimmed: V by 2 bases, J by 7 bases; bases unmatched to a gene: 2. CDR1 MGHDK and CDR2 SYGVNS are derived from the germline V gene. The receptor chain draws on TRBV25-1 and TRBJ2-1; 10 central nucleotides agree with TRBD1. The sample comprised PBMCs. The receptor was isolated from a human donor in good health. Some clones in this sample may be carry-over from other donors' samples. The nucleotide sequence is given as TGTGCCAGCAGTGAAGGACAGGGGGTGAATGAGCAGTTCTTC. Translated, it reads CASSEGQGVNEQFF. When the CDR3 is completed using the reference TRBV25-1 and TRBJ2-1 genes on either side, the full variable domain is EADIYQTPRYLVIGTGKKITLECSQTMGHDKMYWYQQDPGMELHLIHYSYGVNSTEKGDLSSESTVSRIRTEHFPLTLESARPSHTSQYLCASSEGQGVNEQFFGPGTRLTVL.